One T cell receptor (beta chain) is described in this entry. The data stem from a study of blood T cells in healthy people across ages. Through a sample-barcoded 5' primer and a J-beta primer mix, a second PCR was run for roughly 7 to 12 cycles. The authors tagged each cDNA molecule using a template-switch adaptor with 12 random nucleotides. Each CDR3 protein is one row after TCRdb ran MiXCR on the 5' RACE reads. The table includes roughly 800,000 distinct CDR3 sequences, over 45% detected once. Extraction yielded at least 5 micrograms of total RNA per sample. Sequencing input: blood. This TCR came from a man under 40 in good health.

The CDR3 DNA sequence: TGTGCCAGCAGTGTGGGACAGAGGGAAACTGAAGCTTTCTTT. It specifies CASSVGQRETEAFF. This chain joins TRBV2 and TRBJ1-1; 7 nucleotides line up with TRBD1. V trimming: 4 bases; J trimming: 5 bases; junction bases outside the gene matches: 7. CDR3 size: 14 residues. Germline CDR1 SNHLY, CDR2 FYNNEI.